The 9 T cell receptor beta chains reported below all come from one sample, sequenced in a study of cytotoxic CD8 clonotypes in ibrutinib-treated CLL. Clones were sequenced by immunoSEQ multiplex PCR, and TCRdb holds only the in-frame ones, with some missing. The table has approximately 300,000 clones, about 77% seen once. Sequencing was performed on PBMCs, taken before ibrutinib treatment. All receptors derive from a human donor with chronic lymphocytic leukemia.

The chain uses TRBV2 and TRBJ2-3; D may match TRBD1 or TRBD2 (5 bases each). The CDR3 has 15 residues. V was shortened by 7 bases and J by 4 bases, with 18 bases between the two germline ends. Germline V gene lookup returns CDR1 SNHLY and CDR2 FYNNEI. CDR3 loop: CASKVGGIGADTQYF. The CDR3 nucleotides read TGTGCCAGCAAGGTCGGAGGTATAGGGGCAGATACGCAGTATTTT.

Worth noting for this clone: Different DNA sequences within this sample yield the same CDR3. V and J are TRBV27 and TRBJ2-1; TRBD2 agrees at 12 bases. Germline-derived CDR1 and CDR2 are MNHEY and SMNVEV (reference sequence). The ends lost 6 bases at V and 4 bases at J; junction bases unmatched: 1. The CDR3 loop spans 14 amino acids. CDR3 residues: CASRLAGGYNEQFF. CDR3 bases: TGTGCCAGCAGACTAGCGGGAGGATACAATGAGCAGTTCTTC.

V gene TRBV27 combines with J gene TRBJ2-7; 7 nucleotides line up with TRBD1. CDR3 size: 15 residues. Germline CDR1 MNHEY, CDR2 SMNVEV (reference sequence). The junction had 9 bases not matched to a gene; V was cut back by 4 bases and J by 3 bases. The DNA of the CDR3 is TGTGCCAGCAGTTCGTACCGGGACAGCATCTACGAGCAGTACTTC. Residues: CASSSYRDSIYEQYF.

The chain couples TRBV9 to TRBJ1-1; maybe TRBD1 (5 bases). The CDR3 runs 14 residues. The V gene's germline CDR1 is SGDLS and CDR2 YYNGEE. The germline V and J ends were trimmed by 0 bases and 4 bases, with 10 bases remaining between them. CDR3 region: CASSVDAGSTEAFF. CDR3 coding DNA: TGTGCCAGCAGCGTAGATGCAGGGAGCACTGAAGCTTTCTTT.

This chain links TRBV6-7 with TRBJ1-5; D remains ambiguous. TRBV6-7 is an ORF for which the function is uncertain. Trimming cost V 4 bases and J 5 bases, with 15 bases left between them. The length of the CDR3 is 15 residues. CDR3 DNA: TGTGCCAGCAGTTTACTCGATGGGCAACATCAGCCCCAGCATTTT. Translating gives CASSLLDGQHQPQHF.

This clone has a handful of counts. The chain employs TRBV6-9 and TRBJ1-1; D not certain. Trimming removed 8 bases at V and 8 bases at J, with 9 bases between. Germline loops: CDR1 MNHGY, CDR2 SVAAGI. CDR3 length: 10 amino acids. CDR3 in DNA: TGTGCCAGCGACTGTACCGAAGCTTTCTTT. As protein: CASDCTEAFF.

CDR3 nucleotide sequence: TGTGCCAGCAGCTCTGGGCTGTTCGAGCAGTTCTTC. Its protein is CASSSGLFEQFF. The V and J genes are TRBV11-2 and TRBJ2-1; D call uncertain. Trimming removed 4 bases from V and 10 bases from J, with 11 bases in between. The CDR3 extends over 12 amino acids. The germline gives CDR1 SGHAT, CDR2 FQNNGV.

The genes are TRBV4-1 and TRBJ2-3; D is ambiguous. Trimming removed 3 bases at V and 9 bases at J, with 16 bases between. The CDR3 runs to 14 residues. Germline CDR1 MGHRA, CDR2 YSYEKL. CDR3 sequence reads: CASSQDLGLRTQYF. Written as DNA, the CDR3 is TGCGCCAGCAGCCAGGACCTCGGCCTCCGGACGCAGTATTTT.

The chain has TRBV10-3 and TRBJ1-5; D is uncertain. The germline V gene encodes CDR1 ENHRY and CDR2 SYGVKD. V was clipped by 0 bases and J by 2 bases, with 8 bases between them. CDR3 length: 15 amino acids. The CDR3 protein is CAISESLNGNQPQHF. As DNA, the CDR3 is TGTGCCATCAGTGAGTCTCTCAATGGCAATCAGCCCCAGCATTTT.